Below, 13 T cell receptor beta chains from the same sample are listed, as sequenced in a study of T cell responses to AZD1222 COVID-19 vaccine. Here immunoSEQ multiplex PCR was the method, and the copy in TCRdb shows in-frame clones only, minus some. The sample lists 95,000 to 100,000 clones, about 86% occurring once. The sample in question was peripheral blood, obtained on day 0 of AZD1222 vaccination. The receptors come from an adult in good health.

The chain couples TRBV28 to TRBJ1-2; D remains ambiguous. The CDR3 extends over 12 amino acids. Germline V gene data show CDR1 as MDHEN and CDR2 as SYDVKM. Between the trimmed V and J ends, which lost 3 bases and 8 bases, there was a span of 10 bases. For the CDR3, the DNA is TGTGCCAGCAGTTTGGCCGACGGAGGCTACACCTTC. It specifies CASSLADGGYTF.

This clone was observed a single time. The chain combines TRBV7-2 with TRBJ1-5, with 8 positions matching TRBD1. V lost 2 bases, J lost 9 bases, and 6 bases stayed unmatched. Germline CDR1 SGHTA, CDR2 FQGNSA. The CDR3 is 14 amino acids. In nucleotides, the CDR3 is TGTGCCAGCAGCTTACAGGGGGCGGGAACGCCCCAGCATTTT. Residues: CASSLQGAGTPQHF.

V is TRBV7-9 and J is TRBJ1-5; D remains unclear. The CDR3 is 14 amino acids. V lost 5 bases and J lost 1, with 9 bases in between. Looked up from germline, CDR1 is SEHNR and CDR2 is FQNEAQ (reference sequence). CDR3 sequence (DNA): TGTGCCAGCAGCCCCTCGGGAAGCAATCAGCCCCAGCATTTT. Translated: CASSPSGSNQPQHF.

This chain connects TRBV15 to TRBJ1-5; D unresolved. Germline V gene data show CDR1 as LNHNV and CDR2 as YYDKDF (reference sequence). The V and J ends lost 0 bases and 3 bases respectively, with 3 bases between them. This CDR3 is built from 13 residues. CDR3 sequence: CATSRDVNQPQHF. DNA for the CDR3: TGTGCCACCAGCAGAGACGTCAATCAGCCCCAGCATTTT.

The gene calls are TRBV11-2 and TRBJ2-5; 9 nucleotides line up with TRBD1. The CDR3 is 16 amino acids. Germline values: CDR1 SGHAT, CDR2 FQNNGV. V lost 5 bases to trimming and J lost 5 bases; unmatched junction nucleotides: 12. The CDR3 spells CASSPRVGTGLETQYF. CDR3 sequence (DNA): TGTGCCAGCAGCCCCAGGGTAGGGACAGGGCTTGAGACCCAGTACTTC.

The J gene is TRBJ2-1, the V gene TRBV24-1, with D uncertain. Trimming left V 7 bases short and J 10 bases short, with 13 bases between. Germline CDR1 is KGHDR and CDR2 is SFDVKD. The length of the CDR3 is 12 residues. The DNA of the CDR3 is TGTGCCACCAGGGGGTCGATAGAGGAGCAGTTCTTC. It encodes CATRGSIEEQFF.

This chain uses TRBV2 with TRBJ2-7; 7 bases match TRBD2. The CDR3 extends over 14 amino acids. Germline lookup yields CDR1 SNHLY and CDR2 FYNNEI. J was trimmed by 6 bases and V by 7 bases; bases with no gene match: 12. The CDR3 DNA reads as TGTGCCAGCACCTTGTATCGGGAGGCGGGCGAGCAGTACTTC. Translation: CASTLYREAGEQYF.

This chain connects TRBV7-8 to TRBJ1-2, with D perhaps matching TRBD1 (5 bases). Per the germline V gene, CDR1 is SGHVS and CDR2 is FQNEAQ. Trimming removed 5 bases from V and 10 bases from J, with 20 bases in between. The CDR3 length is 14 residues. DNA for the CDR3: TGTGCCAGCAGCCAATATCCTTGGACATTGGACTACACCTTC. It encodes CASSQYPWTLDYTF. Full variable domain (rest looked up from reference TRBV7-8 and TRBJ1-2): GAGVSQSPRYKVAKRGQDVALRCDPISGHVSLFWYQQALGQGPEFLTYFQNEAQLDKSGLPSDRFFAERPEGSVSTLKIQRTQQEDSAVYLCASSQYPWTLDYTFGSGTRLTVV.

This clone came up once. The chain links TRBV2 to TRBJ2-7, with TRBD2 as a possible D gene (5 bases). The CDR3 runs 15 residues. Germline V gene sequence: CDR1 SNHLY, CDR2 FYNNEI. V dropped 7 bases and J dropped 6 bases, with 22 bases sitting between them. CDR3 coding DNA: TGTGCCAGCATCCTAGGACTGGTTGAGGGCCTCGAGCAGTACTTC. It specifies CASILGLVEGLEQYF.

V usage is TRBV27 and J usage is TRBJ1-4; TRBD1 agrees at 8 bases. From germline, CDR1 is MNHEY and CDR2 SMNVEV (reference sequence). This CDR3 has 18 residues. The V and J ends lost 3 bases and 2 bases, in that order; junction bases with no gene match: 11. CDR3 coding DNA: TGTGCCAGCAGTTTGACCCCAGGGGGCGGTTCGACTAATGAAAAACTGTTTTTT. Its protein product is CASSLTPGGGSTNEKLFF.

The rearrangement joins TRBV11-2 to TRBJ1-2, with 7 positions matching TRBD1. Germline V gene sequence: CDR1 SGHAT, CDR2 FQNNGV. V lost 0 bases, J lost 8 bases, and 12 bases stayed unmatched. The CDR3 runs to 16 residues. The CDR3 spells CASSLDQHRGREGYTF. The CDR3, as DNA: TGTGCCAGCAGCTTAGATCAGCACAGGGGAAGAGAAGGCTACACCTTC.

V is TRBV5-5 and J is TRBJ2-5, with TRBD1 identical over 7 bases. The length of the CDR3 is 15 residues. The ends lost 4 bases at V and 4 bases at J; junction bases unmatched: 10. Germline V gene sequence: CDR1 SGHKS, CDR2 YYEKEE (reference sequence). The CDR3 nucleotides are TGTGCCAGCAGCGGTGAGGGGGCATGGCGAGAGACCCAGTACTTC. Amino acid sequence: CASSGEGAWRETQYF.

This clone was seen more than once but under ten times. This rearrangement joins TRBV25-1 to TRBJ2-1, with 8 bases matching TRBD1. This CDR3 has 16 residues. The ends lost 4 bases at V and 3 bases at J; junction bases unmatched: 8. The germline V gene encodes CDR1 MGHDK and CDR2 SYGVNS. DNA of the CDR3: TGTGCCAGCAGTGGATTGGGACAGGCGAGCTACAATGAGCAGTTCTTC. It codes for CASSGLGQASYNEQFF.